The 12 T cell receptor beta chains below come from one sample, sequenced in a study of T-cell reconstitution after alpha-beta-depleted transplantation in children. Unique molecular identifiers featured in how the TCRbeta library was prepared. TCRdb ran MiXCR on the PCR reads and lists one entry per CDR3 protein. The sample carries about 900,000 distinct CDR3 sequences, about 30% recorded once. Sequencing used PBMCs, mostly from graft donor cells, obtained 360 days after TCRalphabeta/CD19-depleted stem cell transplant. The receptor source for this set is a boy in the first two years of life who had a stem cell transplant for SCID, so the T cells may come from the graft donor.

A few counts support this clonotype. For the CDR3, the DNA is TGTGCCAGCAGTCCAAGGGGACAGGGAACGGCAAGGCAGTTCTTC. Its translation is CASSPRGQGTARQFF. The chain links TRBV12-3 or TRBV12-4 to TRBJ2-1; 9 positions agree with TRBD1. The CDR3 length is 15 residues. After removal of 5 bases from V and 12 bases from J, the junction contained 14 bases not matched to a gene.

The chain employs TRBV4-1 and TRBJ1-2; 7 positions agree with TRBD1. The CDR3 is made up of 16 amino acids. The V gene's germline CDR1 is MGHRA and CDR2 YSYEKL. With 3 bases clipped from V and 4 bases from J, the junction kept 11 bases outside the gene matches. In DNA form, the CDR3 reads TGCGCCAGCAGCCAGAGTCGGACAGGCTACACCTATGGCTACACCTTC. Encoded protein: CASSQSRTGYTYGYTF.

In its sample, this clonotype was seen once. The V and J genes are TRBV5-1 and TRBJ2-5; D is perhaps TRBD1 (6 bases). CDR3 length equals 14 residues. V was trimmed by 0 bases and J by 3 bases, leaving 9 bases between them. The V gene's germline CDR1 is SGHRS and CDR2 YFSETQ. The CDR3 DNA reads as TGCGCCAGCAGCTTGGTCAGGGGCAAAGAGACCCAGTACTTC. It translates to CASSLVRGKETQYF.

This clonotype was recorded many times. This chain connects TRBV12-3 or TRBV12-4 to TRBJ2-2, with 8 bases identical to TRBD1. CDR3 length: 14 amino acids. J was trimmed by 5 bases and V by 5 bases; bases with no gene match: 4. CDR3 bases: TGTGCCAGCAGTCCCCGGACAGGGACCGGGGAGCTGTTTTTT. Translation gives CASSPRTGTGELFF.

This clonotype came up a few times. V gene TRBV20-1 combines with J gene TRBJ2-1; TRBD1 might be the D (6 bases). This CDR3 is built from 12 residues. V was cut by 5 bases and J by 14 bases, with 19 bases left in between. Germline V gene data show CDR1 as DFQATT and CDR2 as SNEGSKA (reference sequence). The CDR3 protein is CSAYGQSSREFF. CDR3 DNA sequence: TGCAGTGCTTATGGACAGTCTAGCCGTGAGTTCTTC.

Points on this clonotype: This could be a read error, since a much larger clone is one nucleotide away. The chain uses TRBV11-3 and TRBJ2-3; 9 positions agree with TRBD1. The length of the CDR3 is 15 residues. Unmatched junction bases numbered 8, after V lost 5 bases and J lost 5 bases. Looked up from germline, CDR1 is SGHNT and CDR2 is YENEEA. As DNA, the CDR3 is TGTGCCAGCAGCCCACAGGGGGCAATCAGAGATACGCAGTATTTT. Its translation is CASSPQGAIRDTQYF.

J is TRBJ2-2 and V is TRBV6-1, with D possibly being TRBD2 (6 bases). Trimming took off 8 bases at V and 1 base at J, with 14 bases between the two ends. CDR1 is MNHNS and CDR2 is SASEGT in the germline V gene. The CDR3 spans 15 residues. CDR3 sequence (DNA): TGTGCCAGCCATGGGGGGTCCCTGAACACCGGGGAGCTGTTTTTT. It encodes CASHGGSLNTGELFF.

The sample holds a few counts of this clonotype. The genes are TRBV10-3 and TRBJ2-7; D not resolved. The germline CDR1 and CDR2 sequences are ENHRY and SYGVKD. Trimming shortened V by 3 bases and J by 4 bases, and 4 bases separated the two germline ends. The CDR3 has 11 amino acids. CDR3 protein: CAISDVYEQYF. The CDR3 DNA follows: TGTGCCATCAGTGACGTGTACGAGCAGTACTTC.

This rearrangement joins TRBV12-3 or TRBV12-4 to TRBJ2-1; D remains unclear. V was pared by 3 bases and J by 0 bases, with 15 bases between. The CDR3 covers 17 residues. DNA for the CDR3: TGTGCCAGCAGTTTCCCCGGACCGGATAGCTCCTACAATGAGCAGTTCTTC. Its translation: CASSFPGPDSSYNEQFF.

This clonotype was seen ten or more times. The chain couples TRBV12-3 or TRBV12-4 to TRBJ2-3; D is ambiguous. Trimming pared 6 bases from V and 3 bases from J, leaving 16 bases between. This CDR3 is built from 15 residues. CDR3 protein: CASSLGLLGTDTQYF. The CDR3 DNA sequence: TGTGCCAGCAGCCTAGGCCTACTGGGGACAGATACGCAGTATTTT.

V is TRBV12-3 or TRBV12-4 and J is TRBJ2-2, with D perhaps matching TRBD1 or TRBD2 (6 bases each). V shed 6 bases and J shed 3 bases, with 14 bases lying between them. The CDR3 runs to 15 residues. The CDR3 reads CASSPGGSDTGELFF. CDR3 in DNA: TGTGCCAGCAGCCCCGGGGGCTCGGACACCGGGGAGCTGTTTTTT.

Written as DNA, the CDR3 is TGTGCCAGCAGCCACGGGGGGGACGGCAATGAGCAGTTCTTC. This translates into CASSHGGDGNEQFF. The V and J genes are TRBV3-1 and TRBJ2-1; TRBD2 aligns across 8 bases. Germline loops: CDR1 LGHDT, CDR2 YNNKEL (reference sequence). CDR3 size: 14 residues. Unmatched junction bases numbered 4, after V lost 3 bases and J lost 6 bases.